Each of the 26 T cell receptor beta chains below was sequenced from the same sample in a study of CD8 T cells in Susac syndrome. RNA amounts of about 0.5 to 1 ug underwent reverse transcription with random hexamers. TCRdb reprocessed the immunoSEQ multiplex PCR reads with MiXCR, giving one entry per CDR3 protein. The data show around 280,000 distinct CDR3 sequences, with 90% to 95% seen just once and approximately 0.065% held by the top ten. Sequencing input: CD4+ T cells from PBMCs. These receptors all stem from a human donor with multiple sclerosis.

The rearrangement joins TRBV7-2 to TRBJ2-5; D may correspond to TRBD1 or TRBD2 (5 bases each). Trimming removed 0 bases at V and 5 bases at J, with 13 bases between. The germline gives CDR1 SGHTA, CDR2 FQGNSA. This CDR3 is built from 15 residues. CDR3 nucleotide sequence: TGTGCCAGCAGCTTAGCCGCCGGGGCCTGGGAGACCCAGTACTTC. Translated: CASSLAAGAWETQYF.

This CDR3 is CASSKTSGGGSYNEQFF. CDR3 coding DNA: TGTGCCAGCAGTAAGACTAGCGGGGGGGGTTCCTACAATGAGCAGTTCTTC. The chain has TRBV12-3 or TRBV12-4 and TRBJ2-1, with 14 bases fitting TRBD2. The CDR3 has 17 residues. J was trimmed by 1 base and V by 5 bases; bases with no gene match: 4.

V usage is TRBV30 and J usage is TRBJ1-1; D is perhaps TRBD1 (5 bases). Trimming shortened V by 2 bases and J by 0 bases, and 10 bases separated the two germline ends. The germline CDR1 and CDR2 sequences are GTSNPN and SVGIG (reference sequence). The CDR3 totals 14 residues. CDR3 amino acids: CAWSPQGLNTEAFF. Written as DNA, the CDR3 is TGTGCCTGGAGTCCCCAGGGTCTGAACACTGAAGCTTTCTTT. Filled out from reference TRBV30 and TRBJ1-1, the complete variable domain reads SQTIHQWPATLVQPVGSPLSLECTVEGTSNPNLYWYRQAAGRGLQLLFYSVGIGQISSEVPQNLSASRPQDRQFILSSKKLLLSDSGFYLCAWSPQGLNTEAFFGQGTRLTVV.

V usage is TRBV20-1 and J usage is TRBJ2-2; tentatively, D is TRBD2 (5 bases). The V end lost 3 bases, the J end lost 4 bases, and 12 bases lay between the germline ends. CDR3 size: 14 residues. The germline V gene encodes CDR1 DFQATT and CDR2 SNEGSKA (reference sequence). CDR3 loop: CSARTRGFTGELFF. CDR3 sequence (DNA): TGCAGTGCTAGGACCCGGGGTTTCACCGGGGAGCTGTTTTTT.

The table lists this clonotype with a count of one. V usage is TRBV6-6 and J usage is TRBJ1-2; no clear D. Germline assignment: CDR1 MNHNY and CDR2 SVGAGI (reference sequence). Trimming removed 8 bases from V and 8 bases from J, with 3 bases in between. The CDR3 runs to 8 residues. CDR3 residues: CASGGYTF. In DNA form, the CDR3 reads TGTGCCAGCGGGGGCTACACCTTC.

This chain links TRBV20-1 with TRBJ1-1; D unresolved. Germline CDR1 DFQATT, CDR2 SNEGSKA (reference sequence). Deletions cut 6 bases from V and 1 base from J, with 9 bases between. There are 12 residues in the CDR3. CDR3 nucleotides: TGCAGTGCCGTAGAGAAGAACACTGAAGCTTTCTTT. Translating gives CSAVEKNTEAFF.

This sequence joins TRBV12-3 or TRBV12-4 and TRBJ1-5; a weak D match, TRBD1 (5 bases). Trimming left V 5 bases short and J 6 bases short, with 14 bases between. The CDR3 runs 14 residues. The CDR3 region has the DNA TGTGCCAGCAGTCCCTTGGAGGGGTCTCAGCCCCAGCATTTT. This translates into CASSPLEGSQPQHF.

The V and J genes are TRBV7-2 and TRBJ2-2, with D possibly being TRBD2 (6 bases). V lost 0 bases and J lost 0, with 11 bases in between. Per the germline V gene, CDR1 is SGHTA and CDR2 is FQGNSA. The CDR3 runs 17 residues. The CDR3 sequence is CASSLAEEGANTGELFF. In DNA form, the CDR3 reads TGTGCCAGCAGCTTAGCGGAGGAGGGCGCGAACACCGGGGAGCTGTTTTTT. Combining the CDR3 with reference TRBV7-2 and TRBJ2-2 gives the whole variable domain GAGVSQSPSNKVTEKGKDVELRCDPISGHTALYWYRQSLGQGLEFLIYFQGNSAPDKSGLPSDRFSAERTGGSVSTLTIQRTQQEDSAVYLCASSLAEEGANTGELFFGEGSRLTVL.

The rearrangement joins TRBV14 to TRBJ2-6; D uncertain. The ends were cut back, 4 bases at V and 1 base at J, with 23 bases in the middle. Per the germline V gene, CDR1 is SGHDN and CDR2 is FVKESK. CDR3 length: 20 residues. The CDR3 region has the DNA TGTGCCAGCAGCCTCTATCCCGGGCTCTTCGGGCGATCTGGGGCCAACGTCCTGACTTTC. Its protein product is CASSLYPGLFGRSGANVLTF.

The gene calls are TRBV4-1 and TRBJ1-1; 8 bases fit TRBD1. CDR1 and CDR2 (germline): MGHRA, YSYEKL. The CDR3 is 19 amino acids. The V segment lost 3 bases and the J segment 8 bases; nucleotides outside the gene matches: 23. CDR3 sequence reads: CASSQGSPRTGRLMGEAFF. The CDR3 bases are TGCGCCAGCAGCCAGGGGTCCCCCCGGACAGGGCGTCTGATGGGGGAAGCTTTCTTT.

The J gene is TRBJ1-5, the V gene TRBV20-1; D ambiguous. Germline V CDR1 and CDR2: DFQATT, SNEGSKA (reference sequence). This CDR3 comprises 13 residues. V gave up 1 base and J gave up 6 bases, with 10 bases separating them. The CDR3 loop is CSARVQASQPQHF. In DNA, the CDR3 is TGCAGTGCTAGAGTCCAGGCGAGTCAGCCCCAGCATTTT.

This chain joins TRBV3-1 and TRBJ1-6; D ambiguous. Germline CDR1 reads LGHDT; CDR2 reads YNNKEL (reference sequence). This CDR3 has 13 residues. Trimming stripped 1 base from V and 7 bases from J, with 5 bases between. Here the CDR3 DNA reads TGTGCCAGCAGCCAAGGCTGGAATTCACCCCTCCACTTT. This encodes CASSQGWNSPLHF.

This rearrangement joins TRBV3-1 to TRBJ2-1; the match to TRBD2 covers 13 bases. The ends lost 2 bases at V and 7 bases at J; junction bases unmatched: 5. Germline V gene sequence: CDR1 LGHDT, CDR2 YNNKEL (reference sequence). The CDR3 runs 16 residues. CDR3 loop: CASSQPRTSGSNEQFF. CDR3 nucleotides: TGTGCCAGCAGCCAACCTCGGACTAGCGGGAGTAATGAGCAGTTCTTC.

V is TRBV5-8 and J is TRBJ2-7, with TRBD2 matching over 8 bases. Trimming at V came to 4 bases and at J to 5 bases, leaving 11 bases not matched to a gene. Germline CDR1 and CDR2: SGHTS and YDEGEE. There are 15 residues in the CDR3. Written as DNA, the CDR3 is TGTGCCAGCAGCCACTTCTCCGGGGGGGCCCACGAGCAGTACTTC. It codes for CASSHFSGGAHEQYF.

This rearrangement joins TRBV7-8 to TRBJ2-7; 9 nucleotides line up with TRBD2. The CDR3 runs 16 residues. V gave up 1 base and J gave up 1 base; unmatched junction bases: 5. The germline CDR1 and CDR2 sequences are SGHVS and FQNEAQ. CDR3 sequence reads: CASSLGPLAGSYEQYF. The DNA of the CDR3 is TGTGCCAGCAGCTTAGGTCCCCTAGCGGGATCCTACGAGCAGTACTTC.

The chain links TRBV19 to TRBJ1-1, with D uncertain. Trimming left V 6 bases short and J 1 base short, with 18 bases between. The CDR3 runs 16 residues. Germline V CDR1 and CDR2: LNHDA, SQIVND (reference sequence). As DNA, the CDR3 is TGTGCCAGTAGCAATAACCCGGGCCAAAAGAACACTGAAGCTTTCTTT. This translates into CASSNNPGQKNTEAFF.

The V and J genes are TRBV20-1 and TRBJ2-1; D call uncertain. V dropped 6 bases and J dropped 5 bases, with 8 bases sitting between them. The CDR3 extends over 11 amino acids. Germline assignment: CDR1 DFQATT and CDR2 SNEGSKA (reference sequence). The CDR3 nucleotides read TGCAGTGCCCTGGACGACAATGAGCAGTTCTTC. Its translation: CSALDDNEQFF.

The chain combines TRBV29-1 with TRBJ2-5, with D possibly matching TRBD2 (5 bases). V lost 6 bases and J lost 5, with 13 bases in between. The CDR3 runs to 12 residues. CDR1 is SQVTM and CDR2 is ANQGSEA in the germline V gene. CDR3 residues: CSVGPSGETQYF. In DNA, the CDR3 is TGCAGCGTAGGACCCTCGGGGGAGACCCAGTACTTC.

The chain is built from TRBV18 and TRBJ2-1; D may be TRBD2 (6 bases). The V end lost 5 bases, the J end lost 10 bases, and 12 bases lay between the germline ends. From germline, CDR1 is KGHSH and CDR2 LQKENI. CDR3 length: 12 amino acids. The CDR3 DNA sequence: TGTGCCAGCTCATTGGAGGCGGGAGAGCAGTTCTTC. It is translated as CASSLEAGEQFF.

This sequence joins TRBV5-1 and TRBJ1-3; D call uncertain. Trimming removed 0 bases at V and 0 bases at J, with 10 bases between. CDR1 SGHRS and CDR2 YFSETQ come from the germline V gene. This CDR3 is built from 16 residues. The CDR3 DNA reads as TGCGCCAGCAGCTTGGGGACGGCCTCCTCTGGAAACACCATATATTTT. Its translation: CASSLGTASSGNTIYF.

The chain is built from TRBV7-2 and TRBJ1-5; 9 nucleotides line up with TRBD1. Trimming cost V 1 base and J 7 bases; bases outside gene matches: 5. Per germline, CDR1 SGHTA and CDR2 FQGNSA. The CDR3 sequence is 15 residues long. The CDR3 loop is CASSLGDRVGQPQHF. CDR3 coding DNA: TGTGCCAGCAGCTTAGGGGACAGGGTCGGACAGCCCCAGCATTTT.

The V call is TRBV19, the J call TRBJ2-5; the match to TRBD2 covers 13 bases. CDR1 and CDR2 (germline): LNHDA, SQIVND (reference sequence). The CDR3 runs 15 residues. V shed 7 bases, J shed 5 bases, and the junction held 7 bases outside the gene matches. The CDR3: CASKAGLAGPETQYF. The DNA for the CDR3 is TGTGCCAGTAAAGCGGGACTAGCGGGGCCGGAGACCCAGTACTTC.

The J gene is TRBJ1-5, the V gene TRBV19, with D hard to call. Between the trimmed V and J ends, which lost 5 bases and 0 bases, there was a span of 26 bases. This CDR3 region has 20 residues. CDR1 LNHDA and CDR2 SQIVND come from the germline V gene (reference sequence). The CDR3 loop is CASSPPSGPTLQYSNQPQHF. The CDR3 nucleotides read TGTGCCAGTAGTCCTCCCTCGGGCCCGACACTGCAATATAGCAATCAGCCCCAGCATTTT.

The CDR3 here is CASSEALNRGRSMNTEAFF. In DNA form, the CDR3 reads TGTGCCAGCAGTGAAGCGCTAAACAGGGGTCGCAGCATGAACACTGAAGCTTTCTTT. The chain is built from TRBV6-1 and TRBJ1-1; TRBD1 agrees at 7 bases. The V segment lost 0 bases and the J segment 0 bases; nucleotides outside the gene matches: 13. This CDR3 region has 19 residues. Germline V gene sequence: CDR1 MNHNS, CDR2 SASEGT.

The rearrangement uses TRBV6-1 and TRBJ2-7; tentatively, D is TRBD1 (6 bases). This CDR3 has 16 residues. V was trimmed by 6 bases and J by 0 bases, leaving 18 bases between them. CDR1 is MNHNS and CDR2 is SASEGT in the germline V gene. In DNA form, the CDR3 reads TGTGCCAGCAGGCTCCAGGGGAGAGGGAGCTCCTACGAGCAGTACTTC. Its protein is CASRLQGRGSSYEQYF.

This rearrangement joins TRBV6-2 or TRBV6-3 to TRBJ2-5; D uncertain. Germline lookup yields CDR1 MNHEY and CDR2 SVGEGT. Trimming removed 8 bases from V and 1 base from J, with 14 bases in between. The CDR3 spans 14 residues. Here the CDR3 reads CASLQSWGQETQYF. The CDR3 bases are TGTGCCAGCTTGCAAAGCTGGGGCCAAGAGACCCAGTACTTC.